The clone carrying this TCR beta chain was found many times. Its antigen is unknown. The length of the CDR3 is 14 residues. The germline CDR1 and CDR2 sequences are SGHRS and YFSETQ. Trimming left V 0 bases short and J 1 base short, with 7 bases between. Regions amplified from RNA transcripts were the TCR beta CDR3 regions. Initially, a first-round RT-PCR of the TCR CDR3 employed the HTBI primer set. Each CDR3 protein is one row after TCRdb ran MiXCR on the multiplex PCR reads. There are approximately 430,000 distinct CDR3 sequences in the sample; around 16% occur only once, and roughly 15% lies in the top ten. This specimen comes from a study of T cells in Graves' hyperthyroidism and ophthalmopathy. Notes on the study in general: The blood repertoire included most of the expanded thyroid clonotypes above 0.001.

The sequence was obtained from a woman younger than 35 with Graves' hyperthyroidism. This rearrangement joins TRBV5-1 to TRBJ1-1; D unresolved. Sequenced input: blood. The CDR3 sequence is CASSLELSNTEAFF. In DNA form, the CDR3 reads TGCGCCAGCAGCTTGGAGTTGTCGAACACTGAAGCTTTCTTT.